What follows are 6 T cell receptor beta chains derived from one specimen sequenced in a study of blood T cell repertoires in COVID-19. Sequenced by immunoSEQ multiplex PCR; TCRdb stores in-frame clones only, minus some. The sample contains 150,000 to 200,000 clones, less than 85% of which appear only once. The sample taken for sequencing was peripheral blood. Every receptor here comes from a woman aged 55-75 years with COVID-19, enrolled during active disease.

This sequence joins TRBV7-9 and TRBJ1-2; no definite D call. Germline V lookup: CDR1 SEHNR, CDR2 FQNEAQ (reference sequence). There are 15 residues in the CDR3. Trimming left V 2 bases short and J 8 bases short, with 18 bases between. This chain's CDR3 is CASSLSPPKAGGYTF. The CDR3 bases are TGTGCCAGCAGCTTATCCCCTCCTAAGGCGGGCGGCTACACCTTC. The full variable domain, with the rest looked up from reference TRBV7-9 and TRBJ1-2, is DTGVSQNPRHKITKRGQNVTFRCDPISEHNRLYWYRQTLGQGPEFLTYFQNEAQLEKSRLLSDRFSAERPKGSFSTLEIQRTEQGDSAMYLCASSLSPPKAGGYTFGSGTRLTVV.

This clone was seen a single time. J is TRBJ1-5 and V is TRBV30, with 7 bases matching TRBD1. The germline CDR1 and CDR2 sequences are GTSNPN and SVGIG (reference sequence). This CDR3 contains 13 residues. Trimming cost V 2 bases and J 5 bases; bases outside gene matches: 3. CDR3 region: CAWSTRGDQPQHF. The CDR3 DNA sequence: TGTGCCTGGAGTACCAGGGGGGATCAGCCCCAGCATTTT.

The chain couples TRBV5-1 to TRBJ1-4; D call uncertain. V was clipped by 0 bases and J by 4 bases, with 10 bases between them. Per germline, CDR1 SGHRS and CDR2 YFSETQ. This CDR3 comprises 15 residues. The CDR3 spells CASSLVPGINEKLFF. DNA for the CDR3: TGCGCCAGCAGCTTGGTCCCAGGCATTAATGAAAAACTGTTTTTT.

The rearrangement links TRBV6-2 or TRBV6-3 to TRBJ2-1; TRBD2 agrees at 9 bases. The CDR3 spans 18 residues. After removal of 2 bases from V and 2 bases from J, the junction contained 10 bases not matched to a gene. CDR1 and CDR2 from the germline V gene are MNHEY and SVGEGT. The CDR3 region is CASSYTHLAGVAYNEQFF. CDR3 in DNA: TGTGCCAGCAGTTACACCCACTTAGCGGGAGTCGCCTACAATGAGCAGTTCTTC.

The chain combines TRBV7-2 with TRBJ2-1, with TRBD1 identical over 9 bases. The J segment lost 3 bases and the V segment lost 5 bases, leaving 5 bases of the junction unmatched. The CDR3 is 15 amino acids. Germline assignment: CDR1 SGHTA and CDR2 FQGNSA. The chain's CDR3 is CASSPGQGYYNEQFF. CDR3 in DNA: TGTGCCAGCAGCCCCGGACAGGGGTACTACAATGAGCAGTTCTTC.

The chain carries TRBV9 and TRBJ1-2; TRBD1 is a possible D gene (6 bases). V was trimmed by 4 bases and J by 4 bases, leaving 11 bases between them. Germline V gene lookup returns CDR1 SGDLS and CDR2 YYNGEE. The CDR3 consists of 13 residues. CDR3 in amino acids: CASSSTGSYGYTF. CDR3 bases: TGTGCCAGCAGCAGCACAGGGTCCTATGGCTACACCTTC.